Listed below are T cell receptor beta chains from one sample, sequenced in a study of breast tumors, draining lymph nodes, adjacent tissues. MiXCR, run by TCRdb on the multiplex PCR reads, gives a single entry per CDR3 protein. The top ten hold roughly 1.5% of the sample, which has 200,000 to 250,000 distinct CDR3 sequences, about 34% seen once. Specimen: axillary lymph node tissue. Receptors were obtained from a female donor with breast cancer. Some clones in this sample may be carry-over from other donors' samples. Each CDR3 is given with its conserved first and last residue. Size is stated for part of the rows, as once, few or many counts, or as a class when the clone is expanded.

TRBV20-1	many	CSAMRDRSPYEQYF
TRBV6-5	NA	CASSSGTGNNQPQHF
TRBV19	many	CASSIDPGHGSQPQHF
TRBV29-1	many	CSAGLAGVGTEQFF
TRBV6-5	many	CASSHLRGRRSNYGYTF
TRBV29-1	NA	CSAQTSGNEQFF
TRBV4-2	many	CASSQSDRAGTGELFF
TRBV6-2/TRBV6-3	NA	CASSHGQNTEAFF
TRBV19	many	CASSITRLADSSTDTQYF
TRBV9	NA	CASTEGGGFYSEPFF
TRBV9	many	CASSVGVRGDSPLHF
TRBV2	many	CASSHNRLATGELFF
TRBV5-1	NA	CASSLTGGGNTEAFF
TRBV7-9	many	CASSLQQGARGEQFF
TRBV7-2	NA	CASSLVADYNSPLHF
TRBV11-2	NA	CASSSLAGYQETQYF
TRBV6-5	many	CASSYRGRGYNEQFF
TRBV10-3	NA	CAISGTTYEQYASFRENYGYTF
TRBV6-1	many	CASSGNRGLGYTF
TRBV2	NA	CASSEGWGGGELFF
TRBV19	many	CASSSPNRGAKNIQYF
TRBV20-1	many	CSARARLASTDTQYF
TRBV5-4	many	CASSPGLAYNEQFF
TRBV29-1	NA	CSVDHPGAHYGYTF
TRBV3-2	few	CASSQALAGSSDNEQFF
TRBV9	many	CASSPMGGSYNEQFF
TRBV9	many	CASSVGEGRSGSPLHF
TRBV5-4	once	CASSWGGLSTDTQYF
TRBV20-1	NA	CRARDSGTYFEQYF
TRBV9	many	CASSGRSGSWNEQFF
TRBV20-1	few	CSARAWVGGRATDTQYF
TRBV29-1	many	CSVSGFRDGYTF
TRBV18	many	CASSPDQETQYF
TRBV18	many	CASSSQAMDGYTF
TRBV11-1	NA	CASSPGTSGSHNEQFF
TRBV20-1	NA	CSARLSGMNPPQHF
TRBV7-6	many	CASSFLGARNEQFF